A single sample gave rise to the 11 T cell receptor beta chains below, sequenced in a study of T-cell memory formation after mild COVID-19. Each CDR3 protein is one row after TCRdb ran MiXCR on the 5' RACE reads. The data show about 500,000 distinct CDR3 sequences, around 21% seen once. The sequenced sample consisted of PBMCs or a T cell subset sorted from them (not recorded which). Receptors originate from an adult woman who had mild COVID-19 (a few samples of this study predate the infection). Cell type and time point are not known.

This chain uses TRBV9 with TRBJ2-5, with D perhaps matching TRBD2 (5 bases). The CDR3 covers 16 residues. V lost 0 bases to trimming and J lost 0 bases, with 12 bases between them. Germline V CDR1 and CDR2: SGDLS, YYNGEE. The chain's CDR3 is CASSVGASSYQETQYF. As DNA, the CDR3 is TGTGCCAGCAGCGTAGGGGCTAGCTCCTACCAAGAGACCCAGTACTTC.

This clonotype was recorded a few times. This chain joins TRBV9 and TRBJ2-6; D is perhaps TRBD1 or TRBD2 (5 bases each). CDR3 length: 18 amino acids. Germline CDR1 SGDLS, CDR2 YYNGEE. V lost 4 bases, J lost 3 bases, and 20 bases lay in between. CDR3 protein: CASSPLRGPGLGANVLTF. In DNA form, the CDR3 reads TGTGCCAGCAGCCCCCTACGGGGACCAGGGCTTGGGGCCAACGTCCTGACTTTC.

V gene TRBV20-1 combines with J gene TRBJ2-3, with 11 bases lining up with TRBD2. The germline gives CDR1 DFQATT, CDR2 SNEGSKA (reference sequence). The CDR3 extends over 17 amino acids. V dropped 3 bases and J dropped 2; count of bases not matched to a gene: 10. CDR3 bases: TGCAGTGCTAGTTACTATGGACTAGCGGGTTCCACAGATACGCAGTATTTT. As protein: CSASYYGLAGSTDTQYF.

There are a few counts of this clonotype. The rearrangement links TRBV12-3 or TRBV12-4 to TRBJ1-2, with D unresolved. Trimming took off 6 bases at V and 4 bases at J, with 9 bases between the two ends. The CDR3 has 12 amino acids. CDR3 residues: CASSLRPYGYTF. The CDR3, as DNA: TGTGCCAGCAGCCTCCGGCCCTATGGCTACACCTTC.

This clonotype was seen a few times. The chain has TRBV5-1 and TRBJ1-1; 9 bases match TRBD1. There are 14 residues in the CDR3. The trim removed 6 bases at V and 4 bases at J, leaving 7 bases unmatched. Germline lookup yields CDR1 SGHRS and CDR2 YFSETQ. CDR3 bases: TGCGCCAGCATCCTCGGACAGGGGATCACTGAAGCTTTCTTT. Translating it yields CASILGQGITEAFF.

The table lists this clonotype with a few counts. The J gene is TRBJ1-2, the V gene TRBV7-8, with 7 bases aligning to TRBD1. J lost 4 bases, V lost 5 bases, and 13 bases had no gene match. This CDR3 is 16 amino acids long. CDR1 is SGHVS and CDR2 is FQNEAQ in the germline V gene. The CDR3 region is CASSHNARGAGYGYTF. The CDR3 DNA reads as TGTGCCAGCAGCCACAACGCCAGGGGGGCAGGCTATGGCTACACCTTC.

The table lists this clonotype with a few counts. The chain recombines TRBV6-2 or TRBV6-3 with TRBJ2-5; TRBD2 matches 7 bases. This CDR3 region has 15 residues. V lost 6 bases and J lost 1; bases outside the gene matches: 8. CDR1 and CDR2 (germline): MNHEY, SVGEGT. The CDR3 DNA sequence: TGTGCCAGCAGCTCCACCGGACTAGGCCAAGAGACCCAGTACTTC. Amino acid sequence: CASSSTGLGQETQYF.

This clonotype has a handful of counts. This chain links TRBV20-1 with TRBJ2-1; D is uncertain. Per the germline V gene, CDR1 is DFQATT and CDR2 is SNEGSKA (reference sequence). The CDR3 runs to 12 residues. The ends were cut back, 3 bases at V and 6 bases at J, with 9 bases in the middle. In nucleotides, the CDR3 is TGCAGTGCTAGGAATAGTTTCAATGAGCAGTTCTTC. It encodes CSARNSFNEQFF.

A few counts support this clonotype. V gene TRBV7-2 combines with J gene TRBJ2-7; maybe TRBD1 (5 bases). CDR3 size: 15 residues. The V end was cut by 5 bases, the J end by 0 bases, with 14 bases between. CDR1 SGHTA and CDR2 FQGNSA come from the germline V gene. CDR3 sequence reads: CASSVEWGPSYEQYF. The CDR3 coding sequence is TGTGCCAGCAGCGTGGAGTGGGGCCCCTCCTACGAGCAGTACTTC.

In its sample, this clonotype was seen a few times. The rearrangement uses TRBV7-9 and TRBJ2-7; D might be TRBD2 (6 bases). Germline CDR1 is SEHNR and CDR2 is FQNEAQ (reference sequence). The ends were cut back, 5 bases at V and 2 bases at J, with 13 bases in the middle. The CDR3 contains 14 residues. The CDR3 here is CASSPGGSPYEQYF. The CDR3 DNA reads TGTGCCAGCAGCCCTGGAGGGTCCCCCTACGAGCAGTACTTC.

This chain joins TRBV6-5 and TRBJ1-1; 9 bases fit TRBD1. Losses at the gene ends were 2 bases for V and 4 bases for J; bases not matched to a gene: 5. There are 15 residues in the CDR3. The germline V gene encodes CDR1 MNHEY and CDR2 SVGAGI. This CDR3 is CASSYAGTGITEAFF. Here the CDR3 DNA reads TGTGCCAGCAGTTACGCCGGGACAGGGATCACTGAAGCTTTCTTT.